This TCR beta chain was captured by sequencing in a study of blood T cell repertoires in COVID-19. At the level of the study: T cells, B-cell-depleted T cells, or PBMCs provided the cDNA or gDNA that served as material.

Participants were aged roughly 18 to 90 years from roughly 26 US areas. Recovered participants had two consecutive negative NP/OP PCR tests, healthcare professional clearance, or symptom resolution. Profiling relied on immunoSEQ multiplex PCR, and the TCRdb table lists in-frame clones only, not all of them. The sample records about 280,000 clones, 88% being singletons. Germline loops: CDR1 SGHTA, CDR2 FQGTGA. Deletions cut 3 bases from V and 4 bases from J, with 9 bases between. The CDR3 is 14 amino acids. This clone was observed a handful of times. The TCR was taken from a woman aged 25 to 45 who had recovered from COVID-19. The V gene is TRBV7-3, the J gene TRBJ2-2; D might be TRBD1 (5 bases). The sequenced material came from PBMCs or T cells enriched from blood (not recorded which). CDR3 coding DNA: TGTGCCAGCAGCTTTCAGGGTACCACCGGGGAGCTGTTTTTT. Translated: CASSFQGTTGELFF.